This TCR beta chain came from a study of blood T cell repertoires in COVID-19 (dated by TCRdb to 2020 to 2022). Regarding the study in general: Collaborator samples came from the United States, Italy and Spain and covered acute and convalescent phases of COVID-19. The samples were drawn from the first 160 participants of the ongoing ImmuneRACE study and from about 1,200 subjects provided by 6 global collaborators. The material from the prospective study consisted of cDNA or gDNA derived from T cells, B-cell-depleted T cells, or PBMCs. The repertoires were made available in a free public database intended to serve as a resource for research on the immune response to SARS-CoV-2. Where available, HLA class I and class II types were taken from metadata supplied by the sample provider and were not determined by assay-based typing. Subjects who had been exposed to COVID-19, were actively infected with it, or had recovered from it provided the deeply sampled blood TCRbeta repertoires that made up the dataset. A de-identified subject ID, COVID-19 status, age in years and sex were almost always included in the sample metadata. General conclusions and limits of the study: How much clinical and demographic metadata was included differed by source and by participant, and the metadata was provided uncurated.

TCRbeta CDR3 regions were amplified from genomic DNA by means of the immunoSEQ Assay, a bias-controlled multiplex PCR. Per the original workflow: The number of nucleated cells in each sample was estimated from the amplification of reference gene primers within the assay. Sequence reads were collapsed and filtered to measure the absolute abundance of every unique TCRbeta CDR3 rearrangement. For each sample, productive Simpson clonality was calculated by taking the square root of Simpson's diversity index across productive rearrangements. This immuneACCESS table, as held by TCRdb, lists in-frame sequences with V and J called but not all clones. Of the missing ones, under half trace to an unresolved V gene in checked studies; the others have no known cause. Clonal size and the V and J genes are those of that table, whereas D and trimming came from the DNA. The sample table contains roughly 90,000 clones; only one count was recorded for around 92% of them. Approximately 2.6% of the sample rests with the top ten.

V trim: 1 base; J trim: 2 bases; unmatched bases: 5. CDR1 and CDR2, per the germline V gene, are SGHAT and FQNNGV. The CDR3 holds 15 amino acids from the cysteine to the phenylalanine. The sequence is cut down to CDR3 DNA, 45 bases in frame from base 1. A note on this clone: Its antigen specificity is not known. One base away there is no much larger clone; base qualities are not given.

At one collaborating source in Seattle, patients were enrolled during active infection and were followed longitudinally through the course of disease. The collaborating institutions used their own protocols to collect whole blood in K2EDTA tubes. For TCRbeta analysis, collaborators shipped samples as frozen whole blood, isolated PBMCs, or DNA extracted from either of those sample types. This TCR came from a man in his forties or fifties with COVID-19, enrolled during active disease. Sequenced input: peripheral blood. The sequence joins TRBV11-2 to TRBJ2-7, and 7 junction bases match TRBD2. The bases are TGTGCCAGCAGCTTAGTCGGACTAGAGGCCTACGAGCAGTACTTC. This gives the protein CASSLVGLEAYEQYF.